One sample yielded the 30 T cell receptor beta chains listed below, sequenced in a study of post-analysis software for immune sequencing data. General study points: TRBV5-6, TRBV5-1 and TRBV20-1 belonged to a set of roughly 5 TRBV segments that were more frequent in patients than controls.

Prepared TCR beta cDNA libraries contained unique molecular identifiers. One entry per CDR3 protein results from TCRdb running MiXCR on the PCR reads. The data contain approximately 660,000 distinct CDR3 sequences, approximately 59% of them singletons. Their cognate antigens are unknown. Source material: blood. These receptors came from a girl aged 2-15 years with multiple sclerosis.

Here the CDR3 DNA reads TGTGCCAGCAGCACCCGGACCTACAGGGAAGACTCCTACGAGCAGTACTTC. Encoded protein: CASSTRTYREDSYEQYF. The V gene is TRBV11-2, the J gene TRBJ2-7; tentatively, D is TRBD1 (6 bases). The germline V gene encodes CDR1 SGHAT and CDR2 FQNNGV. The CDR3 has 17 amino acids. With 5 bases removed from V and 0 bases from J, the gap between germline ends came to 20 bases.

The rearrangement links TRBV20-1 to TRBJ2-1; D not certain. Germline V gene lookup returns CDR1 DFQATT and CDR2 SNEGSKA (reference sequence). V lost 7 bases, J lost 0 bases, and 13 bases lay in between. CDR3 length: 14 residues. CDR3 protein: CSVDRLSSYNEQFF. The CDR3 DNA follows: TGCAGTGTAGACCGATTGAGCTCCTACAATGAGCAGTTCTTC.

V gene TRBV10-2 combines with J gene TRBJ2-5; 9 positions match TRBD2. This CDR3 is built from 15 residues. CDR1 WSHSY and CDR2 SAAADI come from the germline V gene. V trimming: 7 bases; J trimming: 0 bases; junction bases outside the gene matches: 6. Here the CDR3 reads CASTLAGEYQETQYF. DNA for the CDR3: TGCGCCAGCACCTTAGCGGGAGAGTACCAAGAGACCCAGTACTTC.

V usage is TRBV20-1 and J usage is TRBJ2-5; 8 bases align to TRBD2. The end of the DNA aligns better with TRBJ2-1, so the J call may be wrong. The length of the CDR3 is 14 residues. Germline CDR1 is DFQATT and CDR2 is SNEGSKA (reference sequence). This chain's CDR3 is CSAGLAGNEETQFF. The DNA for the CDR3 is TGCAGTGCTGGATTAGCGGGAAATGAAGAGACCCAGTTCTTC.

The CDR3 sequence is CASLGGTDTQYF. CDR3 bases: TGTGCCTCATTGGGGGGCACAGATACGCAGTATTTT. The rearrangement links TRBV7-9 to TRBJ2-3; D tentatively fits TRBD1 or TRBD2 (5 bases each). Germline lookup yields CDR1 SEHNR and CDR2 FQNEAQ (reference sequence). The CDR3 consists of 12 residues. Deletions cut 11 bases from V and 1 base from J, with 10 bases between.

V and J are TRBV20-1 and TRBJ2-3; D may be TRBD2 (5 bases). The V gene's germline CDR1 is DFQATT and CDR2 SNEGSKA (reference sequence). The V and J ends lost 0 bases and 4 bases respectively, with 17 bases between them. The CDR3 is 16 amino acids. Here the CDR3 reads CSARDEGTSHPDTQYF. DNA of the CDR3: TGCAGTGCTAGAGATGAGGGAACCTCCCACCCAGATACGCAGTATTTT.

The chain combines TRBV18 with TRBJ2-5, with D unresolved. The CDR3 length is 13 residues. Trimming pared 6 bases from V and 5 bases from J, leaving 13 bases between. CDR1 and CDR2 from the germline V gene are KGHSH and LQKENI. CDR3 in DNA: TGTGCCAGCTCCACGGCTCGTCGGGAGACCCAGTACTTC. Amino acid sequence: CASSTARRETQYF.

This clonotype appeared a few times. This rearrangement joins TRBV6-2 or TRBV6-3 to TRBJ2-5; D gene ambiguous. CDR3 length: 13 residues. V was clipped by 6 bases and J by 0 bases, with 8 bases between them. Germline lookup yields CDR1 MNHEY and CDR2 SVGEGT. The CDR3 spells CASRGGNQETQYF. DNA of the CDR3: TGTGCCAGCAGGGGCGGAAACCAAGAGACCCAGTACTTC.

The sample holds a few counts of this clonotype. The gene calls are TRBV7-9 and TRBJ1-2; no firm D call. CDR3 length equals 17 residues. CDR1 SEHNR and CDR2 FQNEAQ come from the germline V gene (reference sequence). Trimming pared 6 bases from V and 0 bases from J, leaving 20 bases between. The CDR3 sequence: CASRLLDLSGANYGYTF. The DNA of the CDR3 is TGTGCCAGCAGACTGTTGGACCTAAGCGGCGCTAACTATGGCTACACCTTC.

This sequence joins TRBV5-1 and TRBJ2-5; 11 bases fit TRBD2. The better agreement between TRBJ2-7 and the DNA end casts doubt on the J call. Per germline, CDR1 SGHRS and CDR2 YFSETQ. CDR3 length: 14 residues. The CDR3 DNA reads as TGCGCCAGCAGCTCTAGCGGGAGGCGGGACGAGCAGTACTTC. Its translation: CASSSSGRRDEQYF.

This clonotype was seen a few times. CDR3 in DNA: TGTGCCAGCAGCCAGGTCGAGCGGGGAGCCCGACGGTTCTTC. This codes for CASSQVERGARRFF. The gene calls are TRBV3-1 and TRBJ2-1; 7 bases are shared with TRBD2. CDR1 and CDR2 from the germline V gene are LGHDT and YNNKEL (reference sequence). Trimming removed 3 bases from V and 15 bases from J; junction bases left unmatched: 14. This CDR3 comprises 14 residues.

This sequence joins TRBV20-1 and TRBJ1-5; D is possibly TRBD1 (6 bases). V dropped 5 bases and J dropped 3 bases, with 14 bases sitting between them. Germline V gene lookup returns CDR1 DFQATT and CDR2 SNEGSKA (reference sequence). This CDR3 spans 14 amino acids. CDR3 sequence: CSAQQGHANQPQHF. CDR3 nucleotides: TGCAGTGCTCAACAGGGACACGCCAATCAGCCCCAGCATTTT.

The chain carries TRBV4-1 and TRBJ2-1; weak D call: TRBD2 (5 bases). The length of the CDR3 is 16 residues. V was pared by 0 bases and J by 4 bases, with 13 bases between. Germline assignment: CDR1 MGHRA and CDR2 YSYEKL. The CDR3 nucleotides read TGCGCCAGCAGCCAAGATGAACCCCTAGCTTACAATGAGCAGTTCTTC. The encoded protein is CASSQDEPLAYNEQFF.

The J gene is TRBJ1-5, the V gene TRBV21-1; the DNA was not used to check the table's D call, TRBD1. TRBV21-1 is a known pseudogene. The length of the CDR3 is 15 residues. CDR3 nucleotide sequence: TGTGCCAGCAGCAAACGAAGGGGGCTCCGACAGCCCCAGCATTTT. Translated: CASSKRRGLRQPQHF.

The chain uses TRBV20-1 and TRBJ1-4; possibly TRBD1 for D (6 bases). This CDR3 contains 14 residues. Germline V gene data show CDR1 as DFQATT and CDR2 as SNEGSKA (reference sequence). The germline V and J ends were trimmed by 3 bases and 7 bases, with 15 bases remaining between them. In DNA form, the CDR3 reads TGCAGTGCTAGGAGCGGGGGGGGGCTTGAAAAACTGTTTTTT. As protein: CSARSGGGLEKLFF.

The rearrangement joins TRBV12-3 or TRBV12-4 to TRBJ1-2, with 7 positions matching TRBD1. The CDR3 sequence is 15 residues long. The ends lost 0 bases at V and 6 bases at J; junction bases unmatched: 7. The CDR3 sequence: CASSLAQGIIDGYTF. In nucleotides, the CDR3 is TGTGCCAGCAGTTTAGCACAGGGGATTATTGATGGCTACACCTTC.

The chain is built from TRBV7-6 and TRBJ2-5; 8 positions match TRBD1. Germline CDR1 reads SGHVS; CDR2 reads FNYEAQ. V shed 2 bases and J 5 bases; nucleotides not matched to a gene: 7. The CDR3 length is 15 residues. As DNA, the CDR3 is TGTGCCAGCAGCTTACAGGGGGCGATGGGGGAGACCCAGTACTTC. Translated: CASSLQGAMGETQYF. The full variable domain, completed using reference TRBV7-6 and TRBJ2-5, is GAGVSQSPRYKVTKRGQDVALRCDPISGHVSLYWYRQALGQGPEFLTYFNYEAQQDKSGLPNDRFSAERPEGSISTLTIQRTEQRDSAMYRCASSLQGAMGETQYFGPGTRLLVL.

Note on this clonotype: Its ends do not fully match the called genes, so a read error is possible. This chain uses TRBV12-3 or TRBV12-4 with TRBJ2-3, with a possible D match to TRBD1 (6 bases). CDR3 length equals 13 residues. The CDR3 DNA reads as TGTGCCAGTGAGGGGGAGAATGCAGATGCGCAGTATTTT. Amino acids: CASEGENADAQYF.

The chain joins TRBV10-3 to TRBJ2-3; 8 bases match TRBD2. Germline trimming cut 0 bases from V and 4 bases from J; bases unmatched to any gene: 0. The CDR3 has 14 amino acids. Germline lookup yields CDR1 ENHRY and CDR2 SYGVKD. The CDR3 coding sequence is TGTGCCATCAGTGAGTCAGCGGGGGCAGATACGCAGTATTTT. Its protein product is CAISESAGADTQYF.

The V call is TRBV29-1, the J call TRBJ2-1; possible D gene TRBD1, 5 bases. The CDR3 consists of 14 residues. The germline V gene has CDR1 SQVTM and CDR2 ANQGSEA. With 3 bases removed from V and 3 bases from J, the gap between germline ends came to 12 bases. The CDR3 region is CSVDRAGGYNEQFF. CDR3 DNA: TGCAGCGTTGACAGGGCCGGCGGCTACAATGAGCAGTTCTTC.

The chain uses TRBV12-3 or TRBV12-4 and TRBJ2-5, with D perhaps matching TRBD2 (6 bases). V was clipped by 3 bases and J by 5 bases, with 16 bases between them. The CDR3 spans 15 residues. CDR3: CASSFNSGVTETQYF. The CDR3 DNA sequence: TGTGCCAGCAGTTTCAATAGCGGAGTGACGGAGACCCAGTACTTC.

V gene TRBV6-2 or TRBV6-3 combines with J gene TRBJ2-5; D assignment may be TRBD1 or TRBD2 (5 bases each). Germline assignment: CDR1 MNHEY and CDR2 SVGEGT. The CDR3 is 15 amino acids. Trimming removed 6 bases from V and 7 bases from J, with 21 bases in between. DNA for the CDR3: TGTGCCAGCAGCCGCTGGGCCGGGGCAGAGGTGACCCAGTACTTC. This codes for CASSRWAGAEVTQYF.

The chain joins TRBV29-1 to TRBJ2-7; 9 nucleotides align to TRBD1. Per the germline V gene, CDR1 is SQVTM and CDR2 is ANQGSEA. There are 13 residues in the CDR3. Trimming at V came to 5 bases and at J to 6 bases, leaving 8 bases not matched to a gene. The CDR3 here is CSVLGQGESEQYF. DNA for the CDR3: TGCAGCGTTTTGGGACAGGGAGAGTCCGAGCAGTACTTC.

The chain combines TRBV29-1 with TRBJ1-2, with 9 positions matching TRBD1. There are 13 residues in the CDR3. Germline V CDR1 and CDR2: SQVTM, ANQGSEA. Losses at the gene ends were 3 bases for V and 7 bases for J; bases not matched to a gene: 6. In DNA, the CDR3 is TGCAGCGTTGAGGAAGACAGGGGGGCTGGCTACACCTTC. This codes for CSVEEDRGAGYTF.

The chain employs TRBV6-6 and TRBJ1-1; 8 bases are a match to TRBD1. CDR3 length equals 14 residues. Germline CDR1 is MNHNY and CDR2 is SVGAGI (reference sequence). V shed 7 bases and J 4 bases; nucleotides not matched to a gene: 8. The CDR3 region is CASTRQGFGTEAFF. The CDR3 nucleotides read TGTGCCAGCACCAGACAGGGGTTCGGCACTGAAGCTTTCTTT.

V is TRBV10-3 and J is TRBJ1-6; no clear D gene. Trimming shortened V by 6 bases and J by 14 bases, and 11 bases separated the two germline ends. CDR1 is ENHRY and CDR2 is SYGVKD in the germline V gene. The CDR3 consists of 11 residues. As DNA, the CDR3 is TGTGCCATCAGAACGTCCTTAGCCCTCCACTTT. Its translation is CAIRTSLALHF.

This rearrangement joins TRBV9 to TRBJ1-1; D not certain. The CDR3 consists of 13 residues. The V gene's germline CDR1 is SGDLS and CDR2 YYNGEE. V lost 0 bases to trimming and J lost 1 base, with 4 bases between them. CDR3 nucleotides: TGTGCCAGCAGCGTAGGAGCGAACACTGAAGCTTTCTTT. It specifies CASSVGANTEAFF.

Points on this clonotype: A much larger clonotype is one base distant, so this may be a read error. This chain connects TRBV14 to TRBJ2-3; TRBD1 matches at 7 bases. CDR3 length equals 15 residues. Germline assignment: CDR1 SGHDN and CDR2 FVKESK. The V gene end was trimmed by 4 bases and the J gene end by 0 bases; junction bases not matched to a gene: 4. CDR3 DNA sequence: TGTGCCAGCAGCCCCGGGACAGAGAGCACAGATACGCAGTATTTT. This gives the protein CASSPGTESTDTQYF.

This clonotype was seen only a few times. The DNA for the CDR3 is TGCAGCGTTGGGACCACCACAGATACGCAGTATTTT. Its protein product is CSVGTTTDTQYF. V usage is TRBV29-1 and J usage is TRBJ2-3, with D uncertain. From germline, CDR1 is SQVTM and CDR2 ANQGSEA. Trimming stripped 4 bases from V and 2 bases from J, with 7 bases between. The CDR3 is 12 residues long.

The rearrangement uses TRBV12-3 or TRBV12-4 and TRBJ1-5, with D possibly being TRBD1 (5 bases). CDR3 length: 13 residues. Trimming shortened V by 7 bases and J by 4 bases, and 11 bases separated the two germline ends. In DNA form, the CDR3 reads TGTGCCAGCACCCATGGGGGAAATCAGCCCCAGCATTTT. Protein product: CASTHGGNQPQHF.